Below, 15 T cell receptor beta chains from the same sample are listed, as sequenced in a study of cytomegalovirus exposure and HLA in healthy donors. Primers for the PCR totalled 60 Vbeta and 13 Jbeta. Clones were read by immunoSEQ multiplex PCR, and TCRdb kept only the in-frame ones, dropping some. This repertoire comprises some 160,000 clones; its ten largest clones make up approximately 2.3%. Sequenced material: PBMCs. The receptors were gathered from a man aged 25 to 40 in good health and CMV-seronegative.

CDR3 loop: CASSFGRGSYNEQFF. The CDR3 DNA is TGTGCCAGCAGTTTCGGTAGGGGGTCCTACAATGAGCAGTTCTTC. The rearrangement joins TRBV27 to TRBJ2-1, with a possible D match to TRBD1 (6 bases). V lost 3 bases to trimming and J lost 1 base, with 10 bases between them. Germline assignment: CDR1 MNHEY and CDR2 SMNVEV (reference sequence). This CDR3 has 15 amino acids.

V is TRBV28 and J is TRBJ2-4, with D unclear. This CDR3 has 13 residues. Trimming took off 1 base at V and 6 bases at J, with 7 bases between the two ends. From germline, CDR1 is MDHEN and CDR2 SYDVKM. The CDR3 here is CASSLSVRNIQYF. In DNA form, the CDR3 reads TGTGCCAGCAGTTTATCAGTACGAAACATTCAGTACTTC. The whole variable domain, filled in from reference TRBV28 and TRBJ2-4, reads DVKVTQSSRYLVKRTGEKVFLECVQDMDHENMFWYRQDPGLGLRLIYFSYDVKMKEKGDIPEGYSVSREKKERFSLILESASTNQTSMYLCASSLSVRNIQYFGAGTRLSVL.

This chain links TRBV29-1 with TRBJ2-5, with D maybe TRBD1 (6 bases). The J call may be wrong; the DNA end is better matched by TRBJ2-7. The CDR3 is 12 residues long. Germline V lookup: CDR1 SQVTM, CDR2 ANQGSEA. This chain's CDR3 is CSVAPGVYEQYF. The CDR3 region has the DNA TGCAGCGTTGCTCCAGGGGTCTACGAGCAGTACTTC.

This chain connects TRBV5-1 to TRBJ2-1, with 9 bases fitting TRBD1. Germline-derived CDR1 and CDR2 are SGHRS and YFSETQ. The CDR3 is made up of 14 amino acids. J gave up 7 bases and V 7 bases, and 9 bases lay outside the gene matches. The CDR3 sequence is CASQQGAIGNEQFF. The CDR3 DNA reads TGCGCCAGCCAACAGGGGGCGATTGGTAATGAGCAGTTCTTC.

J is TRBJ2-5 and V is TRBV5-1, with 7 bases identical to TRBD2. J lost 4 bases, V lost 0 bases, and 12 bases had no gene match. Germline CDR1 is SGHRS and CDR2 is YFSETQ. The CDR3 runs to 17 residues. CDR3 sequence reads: CASSLAPLAERGETQYF. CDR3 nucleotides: TGCGCCAGCAGCTTGGCCCCCCTAGCGGAGCGGGGAGAGACCCAGTACTTC.

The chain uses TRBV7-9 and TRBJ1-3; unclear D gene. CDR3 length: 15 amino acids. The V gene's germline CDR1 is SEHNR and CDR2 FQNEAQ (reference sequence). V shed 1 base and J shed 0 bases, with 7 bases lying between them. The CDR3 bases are TGTGCCAGCAGCTTAGGGGCCTACTCTGGAAACACCATATATTTT. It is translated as CASSLGAYSGNTIYF.

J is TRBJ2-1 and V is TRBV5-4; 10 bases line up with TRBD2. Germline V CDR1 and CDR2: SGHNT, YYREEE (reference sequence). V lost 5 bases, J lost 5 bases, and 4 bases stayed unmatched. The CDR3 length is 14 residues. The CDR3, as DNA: TGTGCCAGCAGAGGACTAGCGGTAGACAATGAGCAGTTCTTC. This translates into CASRGLAVDNEQFF. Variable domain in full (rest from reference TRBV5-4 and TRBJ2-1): ETGVTQSPTHLIKTRGQQVTLRCSSQSGHNTVSWYQQALGQGPQFIFQYYREEENGRGNFPPRFSGLQFPNYSSELNVNALELDDSALYLCASRGLAVDNEQFFGPGTRLTVL.

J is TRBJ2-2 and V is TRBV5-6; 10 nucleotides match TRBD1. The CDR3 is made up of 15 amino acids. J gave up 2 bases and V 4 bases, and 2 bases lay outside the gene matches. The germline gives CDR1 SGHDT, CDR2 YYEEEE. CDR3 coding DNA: TGTGCCAGCAGCGGGACAGGGGTAAACACCGGGGAGCTGTTTTTT. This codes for CASSGTGVNTGELFF.

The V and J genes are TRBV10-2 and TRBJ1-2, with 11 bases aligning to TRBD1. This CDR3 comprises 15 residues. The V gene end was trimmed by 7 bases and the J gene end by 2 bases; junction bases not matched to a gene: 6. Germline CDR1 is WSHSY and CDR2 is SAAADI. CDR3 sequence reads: CASTSDRGPNYGYTF. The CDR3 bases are TGCGCCAGCACTTCGGACAGGGGGCCGAACTATGGCTACACCTTC.

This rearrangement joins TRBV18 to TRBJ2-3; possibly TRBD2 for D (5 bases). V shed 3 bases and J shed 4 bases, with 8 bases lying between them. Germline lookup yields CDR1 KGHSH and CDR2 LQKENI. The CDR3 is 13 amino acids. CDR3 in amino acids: CASSPSEADTQYF. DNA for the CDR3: TGTGCCAGCTCACCGTCGGAGGCAGATACGCAGTATTTT. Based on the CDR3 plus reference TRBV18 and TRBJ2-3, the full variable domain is NAGVMQNPRHLVRRRGQEARLRCSPMKGHSHVYWYRQLPEEGLKFMVYLQKENIIDESGMPKERFSAEFPKEGPSILRIQQVVRGDSAAYFCASSPSEADTQYFGPGTRLTVL.

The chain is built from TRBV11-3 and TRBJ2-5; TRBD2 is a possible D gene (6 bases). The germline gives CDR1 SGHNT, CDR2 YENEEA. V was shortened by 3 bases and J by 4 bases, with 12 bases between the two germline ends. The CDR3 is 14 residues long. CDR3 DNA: TGTGCCAGCAGCTTGGGGGGAGAGGGAGAGACCCAGTACTTC. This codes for CASSLGGEGETQYF.

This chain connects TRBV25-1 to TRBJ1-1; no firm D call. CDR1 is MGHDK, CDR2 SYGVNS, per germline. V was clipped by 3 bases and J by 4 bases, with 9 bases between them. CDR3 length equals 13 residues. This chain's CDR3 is CASSDMALTEAFF. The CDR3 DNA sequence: TGTGCCAGCAGTGATATGGCCCTCACTGAAGCTTTCTTT.

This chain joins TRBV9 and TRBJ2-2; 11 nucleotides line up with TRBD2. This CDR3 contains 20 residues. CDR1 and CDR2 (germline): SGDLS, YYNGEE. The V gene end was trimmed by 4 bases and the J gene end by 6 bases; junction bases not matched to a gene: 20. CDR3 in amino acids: CASSPRGGTSGSSGPGELFF. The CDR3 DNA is TGTGCCAGCAGCCCCAGAGGGGGGACTAGCGGCTCCTCGGGCCCCGGGGAGCTGTTTTTT.

CDR3 sequence reads: CASSPTSGRVIEQFF. The CDR3 bases are TGTGCCAGCTCACCGACTAGCGGGAGGGTGATTGAGCAGTTCTTC. V and J are TRBV18 and TRBJ2-1; 14 bases fit TRBD2. The CDR3 covers 15 residues. Germline trimming cut 3 bases from V and 9 bases from J; bases unmatched to any gene: 4. Germline CDR1 is KGHSH and CDR2 is LQKENI.

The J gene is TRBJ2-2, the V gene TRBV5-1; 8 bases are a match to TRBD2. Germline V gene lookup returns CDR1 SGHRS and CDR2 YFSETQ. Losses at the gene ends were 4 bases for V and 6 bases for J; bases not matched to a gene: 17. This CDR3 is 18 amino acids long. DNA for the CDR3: TGCGCCAGCAGCCCCTCGCAGGGCGGGAGGCCGAGGGCCGGGGAGCTGTTTTTT. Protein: CASSPSQGGRPRAGELFF.